Detailed here is one T cell receptor beta chain. Its target is unknown. The sample is drawn from a study of post-analysis software for immune sequencing data. Study context: Included courses were relapsing-remitting and secondary progressive multiple sclerosis; progressive-relapsing multiple sclerosis was also included. General study points: Compared against controls, patients with multiple sclerosis displayed significantly lower normalized Chao1 diversity. Batch-mates among the samples co-clustered strongly by F measure. When patients were compared with controls, five TRBV segments were more frequent, TRBV5-6, TRBV5-1 and TRBV20-1 among them.

TCR beta cDNA libraries included unique molecular identifiers. TCRdb ran MiXCR on the PCR reads and lists one entry per CDR3 protein. The table has 400,000 to 500,000 distinct CDR3 sequences, approximately 38% seen once. The CDR3 totals 12 residues. Germline CDR1 and CDR2: MGHDK and SYGVNS. V was clipped by 8 bases and J by 6 bases, with 14 bases between them. J is TRBJ2-7 and V is TRBV25-1; D may correspond to TRBD1 or TRBD2 (5 bases each). The receptor comes from a girl aged 2 to 10 with multiple sclerosis. Sequenced material: blood. CDR3: CASGGPASEQYF. CDR3 DNA: TGTGCCAGCGGGGGACCAGCATCCGAGCAGTACTTC.